The sequence of this TCR beta chain was determined in a study of blood T cell repertoires in COVID-19. Study-level background: The United States, Italy and Spain were the sources of the acute and convalescent COVID-19 samples. The cDNA or gDNA used as material had been derived from T cells, B-cell-depleted T cells, or PBMCs.

In the original analysis: Cell counts per sample came from amplifying reference gene primers. Repertoires were generated with immunoSEQ multiplex PCR, while TCRdb's copy carries only in-frame clones and drops some. D and trimming come from the DNA, and the V and J calls and clone size come from that table. The sample lists 70,000 or so clones; around 82% were seen once. The germline gives CDR1 GTSNPN, CDR2 SVGIG (reference sequence). There are 14 residues in the CDR3. The V end lost 5 bases, the J end lost 4 bases, and 14 bases lay between the germline ends. The rearrangement links TRBV30 to TRBJ2-2; no clear D. This clonotype originated in a human donor in a cohort sampled during active COVID-19. The sample taken for sequencing was peripheral blood. The CDR3 protein is CAWAAWAFTGELFF. CDR3 bases: TGTGCCTGGGCTGCGTGGGCCTTCACCGGGGAGCTGTTTTTT.